A selection of T cell receptor beta chains follows, all from one sample in a study of blood T cell repertoires in COVID-19. Measured with immunoSEQ multiplex PCR; TCRdb has only the in-frame clones, and not every one. The table lists over 100,000 clones, around 90% of them singletons. Sequenced sample: peripheral blood. These receptors were taken from a man between 50 and 59 years old with active or convalescent COVID-19. Each CDR3 is given with its conserved first and last residue. Each record gives: V gene, clone size, D gene, J gene, CDR3 DNA, CDR3 protein. The D gene is left open where the match is weak. For some rows the clone size is stated as once, few or many, or as a class when expanded; others skip it.

V: TRBV28; size: -; D: -; J: TRBJ2-7; DNA: TGTGCCAGCAGCGCTGGCGGAGAGGCCTACGAGCAGTACTTC; CDR3: CASSAGGEAYEQYF
V: TRBV15; size: -; D: -; J: TRBJ1-1; DNA: TGTGCCACCAGCAGAGACCTACTGTCCCGGACAGTCACTGAAGCTTTCTTT; CDR3: CATSRDLLSRTVTEAFF
V: TRBV5-4; size: -; D: -; J: TRBJ1-2; DNA: TGTGCCAGCAGCCTGGTAGGCGGGGGTGGCTACACCTTC; CDR3: CASSLVGGGGYTF
V: TRBV6-7; size: -; D: -; J: TRBJ1-6; DNA: TGTGCCAGCACCGAGAGACTTAATAATTCACCCCTCCACTTT; CDR3: CASTERLNNSPLHF
V: TRBV27; size: few; D: -; J: TRBJ2-5; DNA: TGTGCCAGCAGTTCTAGTTCACCCCAGACCCAGTACTTC; CDR3: CASSSSSPQTQYF
V: TRBV19; size: -; D: TRBD1; J: TRBJ1-2; DNA: TGTGCCAGTACCGGACAGGGACTAAGTGGCTACACCTTC; CDR3: CASTGQGLSGYTF
V: TRBV6-6; size: once; D: -; J: TRBJ1-1; DNA: TGTGCCAGCAGTTACCAGAACACTGAAGCTTTCTTT; CDR3: CASSYQNTEAFF
V: TRBV5-4; size: -; D: TRBD2; J: TRBJ2-3; DNA: TGTGCCAGCAGCTCGGGACTAGCGGGGAACACAGATACGCAGTATTTT; CDR3: CASSSGLAGNTDTQYF
V: TRBV9; size: few; D: -; J: TRBJ2-1; DNA: TGTGCCAGCAGCGTAGCTTCCTACAATGAGCAGTTCTTC; CDR3: CASSVASYNEQFF
V: TRBV6-6; size: -; D: TRBD1; J: TRBJ1-2; DNA: TGTGCCAGCAGTCGGACAGGAGCTAACTATGGCTACACCTTC; CDR3: CASSRTGANYGYTF
V: TRBV6-1; size: once; D: TRBD1; J: TRBJ1-2; DNA: TGTGCCAGCAGTGACCCTCAGGGGGCTACTGGCTACACCTTC; CDR3: CASSDPQGATGYTF
V: TRBV6-6; size: -; D: TRBD1; J: TRBJ2-1; DNA: TGTGCCAGCCGGGGACAGGGGGTCGACAATGAGCAGTTCTTC; CDR3: CASRGQGVDNEQFF
V: TRBV19; size: -; D: TRBD1; J: TRBJ1-4; DNA: TGTGCCAGTAGTTTCGGACAGGGTACTGAAAAACTGTTTTTT; CDR3: CASSFGQGTEKLFF
V: TRBV12-3/TRBV12-4; size: -; D: TRBD1; J: TRBJ2-7; DNA: TGTGTCAGCAGGCGGACAGGGAGTGAGCAGTACTTC; CDR3: CVSRRTGSEQYF
V: TRBV2; size: few; D: TRBD2; J: TRBJ2-7; DNA: TGTGCCAGCAGTGAGGGAGGGTATACCTACGAGCAGTACTTC; CDR3: CASSEGGYTYEQYF
V: TRBV21-1; size: -; D: -; J: TRBJ1-6; DNA: TGTGCCAGCAGCCACCTCCGGGACAGCTCTAATTCACCCCTCCACTTT; CDR3: CASSHLRDSSNSPLHF
V: TRBV7-8; size: -; D: TRBD2; J: TRBJ2-5; DNA: TGTGCCAGCAGCCCGGGACTAGCGGTCACAGGGGAGACCCAGTACTTC; CDR3: CASSPGLAVTGETQYF
V: TRBV5-3; size: once; D: -; J: TRBJ1-2; DNA: TGTGCCAGAAGCGCCAGGGGTGTGGGCTATGGCTACACCTTC; CDR3: CARSARGVGYGYTF
V: TRBV28; size: -; D: -; J: TRBJ2-3; DNA: TGTGCCAGCAGTTCCGTCGGGGGAGCATCAGATACGCAGTATTTT; CDR3: CASSSVGGASDTQYF
V: TRBV18; size: few; D: TRBD1; J: TRBJ1-6; DNA: TGTGCCAGCTCACATAACCGGCAGGGGGGTAATTCACCCCTCCACTTT; CDR3: CASSHNRQGGNSPLHF
V: TRBV5-6; size: -; D: TRBD1; J: TRBJ2-2; DNA: TGTGCCAGCAGCCCAGACAGGGGGTCGAACACCGGGGAGCTGTTTTTT; CDR3: CASSPDRGSNTGELFF
V: TRBV6-2/TRBV6-3; size: -; D: TRBD2; J: TRBJ2-2; DNA: TGTGCCAGCAGTTCACTTCGAACTAGCGGGGGGGCCCCCGGGGAGCTGTTTTTT; CDR3: CASSSLRTSGGAPGELFF
V: TRBV4-1; size: -; D: TRBD2; J: TRBJ2-3; DNA: TGCGCCAGCAGCCAAGAGATTAACAGGAGAGGGAGCGGGGGGGCCGCTACGCAGTATTTT; CDR3: CASSQEINRRGSGGAATQYF
V: TRBV28; size: -; D: -; J: TRBJ2-7; DNA: TGTGCCAGCAGCCCCGTTGGGCAGGCCTCCTACGAGCAGTACTTC; CDR3: CASSPVGQASYEQYF
V: TRBV2; size: -; D: -; J: TRBJ1-6; DNA: TGTGCCAGCAGTGAAGCGCAGGGTTCTAATTCACCCCTCCACTTT; CDR3: CASSEAQGSNSPLHF
V: TRBV10-1; size: -; D: -; J: TRBJ1-3; DNA: TGCGCCAGCAGTGAGTCGAACTCAGGGGTTGGAAACACCATATATTTT; CDR3: CASSESNSGVGNTIYF
V: TRBV7-8; size: -; D: -; J: TRBJ2-1; DNA: TGTGCCAGCAGCCAGACTTCGGGACTCAATTTCTTC; CDR3: CASSQTSGLNFF
V: TRBV25-1; size: -; D: TRBD1; J: TRBJ1-2; DNA: TGTGCCAGCAGTGAATCGGCAGGGGGCCTCGGTGGCTACACCTTC; CDR3: CASSESAGGLGGYTF
V: TRBV6-2/TRBV6-3; size: -; D: -; J: TRBJ1-1; DNA: TGTGCCAGCAGTTACTTATCTAAAGCTTTCTTT; CDR3: CASSYLSKAFF
V: TRBV28; size: -; D: -; J: TRBJ1-1; DNA: TGTGCCAGCAGGCCTTCGCCGGGACAAATGAACACTGAAGCTTTCTTT; CDR3: CASRPSPGQMNTEAFF
V: TRBV6-5; size: -; D: -; J: TRBJ2-1; DNA: TGTGCCAGCAGTCCTACCTCGGGGGTGGAGCAGTTCTTC; CDR3: CASSPTSGVEQFF
V: TRBV19; size: -; D: TRBD2; J: TRBJ2-1; DNA: TGTGCCAGTAGTCGAACTAGCGGGGGTTCCTACAATGAGCAGTTCTTC; CDR3: CASSRTSGGSYNEQFF
V: TRBV20-1; size: -; D: TRBD2; J: TRBJ2-5; DNA: TGCAGTGCTAGTAGGTCGGCGGGCGGGAGCCAAGAGACCCAGTACTTC; CDR3: CSASRSAGGSQETQYF
V: TRBV14; size: few; D: TRBD1; J: TRBJ2-5; DNA: TGTGCCAGCAGCCAAGAGACAGGGACCTTCCAAGAGACCCAGTACTTC; CDR3: CASSQETGTFQETQYF
V: TRBV9; size: -; D: TRBD2; J: TRBJ2-3; DNA: TGTGCCAGCAGCCCAGCGGCTAGCGGGAGCACAGATACGCAGTATTTT; CDR3: CASSPAASGSTDTQYF
V: TRBV18; size: -; D: -; J: TRBJ1-5; DNA: TGTGCCAGCTCACCAGACGGGGATCAGCCCCAGCATTTT; CDR3: CASSPDGDQPQHF
V: TRBV10-3; size: -; D: TRBD2; J: TRBJ2-2; DNA: TGTGCCATGCGGACTAGCGGAGGAGACACCGGGGAGCTGTTTTTT; CDR3: CAMRTSGGDTGELFF
V: TRBV6-2/TRBV6-3; size: -; D: TRBD1; J: TRBJ2-5; DNA: TGTGCCAGCAGCCTCCGGGACAGTCAAGAGACCCAGTACTTC; CDR3: CASSLRDSQETQYF
V: TRBV19; size: -; D: TRBD1; J: TRBJ1-2; DNA: TGTGCCAGTAGTATGGGACAGATTAACTATGGCTACACCTTC; CDR3: CASSMGQINYGYTF
V: TRBV7-8; size: once; D: -; J: TRBJ1-1; DNA: TGTGCCAGCAGCCCGTATGGCAGTAACACTGAAGCTTTCTTT; CDR3: CASSPYGSNTEAFF
V: TRBV7-2; size: -; D: -; J: TRBJ1-1; DNA: TGTGCCAGCAGCTTAGCACGGGGGAACACTGAAGCTTTCTTT; CDR3: CASSLARGNTEAFF
V: TRBV2; size: -; D: -; J: TRBJ1-6; DNA: TGTGCCAGCAGTGAATCTCTCGGAGGGGATTATTCACCCCTCCACTTT; CDR3: CASSESLGGDYSPLHF
V: TRBV6-5; size: few; D: TRBD1; J: TRBJ2-7; DNA: TGTGCCAGCATATACGGACAGGGGGCGCTGGAGCAGTACTTC; CDR3: CASIYGQGALEQYF
V: TRBV12-3/TRBV12-4; size: -; D: -; J: TRBJ2-2; DNA: TGTGCCATATTGGGAGCGGGGGAGCTGTTTTTT; CDR3: CAILGAGELFF
V: TRBV10-3; size: -; D: -; J: TRBJ1-4; DNA: TGTGCCATCAGGGGGGGGAATGAAAAACTGTTTTTT; CDR3: CAIRGGNEKLFF
V: TRBV18; size: -; D: TRBD1; J: TRBJ1-1; DNA: TGTGCCAGCTCACCACCCGCAGCCGGGACCGGGACAGATTCTTTCTTT; CDR3: CASSPPAAGTGTDSFF
V: TRBV18; size: -; D: -; J: TRBJ1-4; DNA: TGTGCCAGCTCACCATCGGTTCAGGGGTTGGAAAAACTGTTTTTT; CDR3: CASSPSVQGLEKLFF
V: TRBV2; size: -; D: -; J: TRBJ1-2; DNA: TGTGCCAGCAGTCAGGTTTATGGCTACACCTTC; CDR3: CASSQVYGYTF
V: TRBV7-9; size: -; D: -; J: TRBJ1-6; DNA: TGTGCCAGCAGCAGGGAACAGAAAAATTCACCCCTCCACTTT; CDR3: CASSREQKNSPLHF
V: TRBV6-5; size: -; D: -; J: TRBJ2-5; DNA: TGTGCCAGCAGTTATGGGGGCTATCTTCAAGAGACCCAGTACTTC; CDR3: CASSYGGYLQETQYF